What follows is one T cell receptor beta chain and its context. The data were obtained in a study of T cells in localized non-small cell lung cancer. TCRdb's copy holds only in-frame clones and misses some; the assay was immunoSEQ multiplex PCR. The sample yields tens of thousands of clones, roughly 78% seen once. Germline-derived CDR1 and CDR2 are SGHTA and FQGTGA. V shed 5 bases, J shed 8 bases, and the junction held 7 bases outside the gene matches. The CDR3 length is 15 residues. This clonotype was obtained from a male donor older than 55 with stage II squamous cell lung carcinoma. J is TRBJ1-6 and V is TRBV7-3; 9 nucleotides match TRBD1. Material: peripheral blood, obtained before any cancer treatment. Written as DNA, the CDR3 is TGTGCCAGCAGCAGGACAGGGGCCGGGGATTCACCCCTCCACTTT. It yields the protein CASSRTGAGDSPLHF.